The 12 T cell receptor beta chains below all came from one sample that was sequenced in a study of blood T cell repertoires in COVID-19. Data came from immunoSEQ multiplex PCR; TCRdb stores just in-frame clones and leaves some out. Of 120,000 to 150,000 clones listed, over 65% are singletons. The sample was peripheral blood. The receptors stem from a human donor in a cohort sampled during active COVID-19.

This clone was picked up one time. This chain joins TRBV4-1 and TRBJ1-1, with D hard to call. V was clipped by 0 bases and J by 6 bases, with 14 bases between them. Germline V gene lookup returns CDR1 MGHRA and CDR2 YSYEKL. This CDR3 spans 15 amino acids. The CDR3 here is CASSQDPQVVAEAFF. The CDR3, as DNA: TGCGCCAGCAGCCAAGATCCTCAGGTAGTCGCTGAAGCTTTCTTT.

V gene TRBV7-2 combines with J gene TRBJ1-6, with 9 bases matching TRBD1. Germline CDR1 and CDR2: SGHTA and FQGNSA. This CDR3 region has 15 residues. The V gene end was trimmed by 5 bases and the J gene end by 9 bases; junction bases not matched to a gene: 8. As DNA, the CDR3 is TGTGCCAGCAGCACAAGGACAGGGGATAGTTCACCCCTCCACTTT. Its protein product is CASSTRTGDSSPLHF.

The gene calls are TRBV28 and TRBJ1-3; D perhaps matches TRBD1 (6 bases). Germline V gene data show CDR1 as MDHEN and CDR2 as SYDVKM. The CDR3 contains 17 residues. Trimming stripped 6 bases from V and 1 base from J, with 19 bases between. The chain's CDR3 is CASRTNRAGISGNTIYF. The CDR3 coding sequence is TGTGCCAGCAGGACGAACAGGGCCGGGATATCTGGAAACACCATATATTTT.

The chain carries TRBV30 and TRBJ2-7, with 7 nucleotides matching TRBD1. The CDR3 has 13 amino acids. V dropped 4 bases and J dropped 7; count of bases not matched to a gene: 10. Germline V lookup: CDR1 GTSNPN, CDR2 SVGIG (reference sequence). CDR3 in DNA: TGTGCCTGGACGCCGGGACAGATTAAAGAGCAGTACTTC. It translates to CAWTPGQIKEQYF.

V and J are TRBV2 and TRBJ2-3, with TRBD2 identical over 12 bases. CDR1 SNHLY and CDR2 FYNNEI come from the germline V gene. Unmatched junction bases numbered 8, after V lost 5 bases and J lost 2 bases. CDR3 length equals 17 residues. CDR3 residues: CASSYARTSGITDTQYF. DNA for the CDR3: TGTGCCAGCAGTTACGCCCGGACTAGCGGGATCACAGATACGCAGTATTTT.

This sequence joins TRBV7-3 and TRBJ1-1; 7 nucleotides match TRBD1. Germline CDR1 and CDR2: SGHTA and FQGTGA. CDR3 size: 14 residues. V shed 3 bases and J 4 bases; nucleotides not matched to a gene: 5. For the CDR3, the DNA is TGTGCCAGCAGCTTGACAGGGTTAAGCACTGAAGCTTTCTTT. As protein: CASSLTGLSTEAFF.

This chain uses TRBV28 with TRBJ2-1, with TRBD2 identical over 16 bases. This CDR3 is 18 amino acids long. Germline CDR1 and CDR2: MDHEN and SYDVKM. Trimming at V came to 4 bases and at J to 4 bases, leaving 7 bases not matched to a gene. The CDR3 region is CASSSGTSGGAGYNEQFF. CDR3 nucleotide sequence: TGTGCCAGCAGTTCTGGGACTAGCGGGGGGGCGGGATACAATGAGCAGTTCTTC.

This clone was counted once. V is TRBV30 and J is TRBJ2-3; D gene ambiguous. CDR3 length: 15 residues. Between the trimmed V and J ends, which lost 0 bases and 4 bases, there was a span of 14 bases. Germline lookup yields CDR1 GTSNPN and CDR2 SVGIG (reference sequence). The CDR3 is CAWSVWSRRADTQYF. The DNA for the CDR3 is TGTGCCTGGAGTGTATGGTCTAGACGGGCAGATACGCAGTATTTT. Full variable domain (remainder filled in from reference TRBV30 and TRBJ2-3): SQTIHQWPATLVQPVGSPLSLECTVEGTSNPNLYWYRQAAGRGLQLLFYSVGIGQISSEVPQNLSASRPQDRQFILSSKKLLLSDSGFYLCAWSVWSRRADTQYFGPGTRLTVL.

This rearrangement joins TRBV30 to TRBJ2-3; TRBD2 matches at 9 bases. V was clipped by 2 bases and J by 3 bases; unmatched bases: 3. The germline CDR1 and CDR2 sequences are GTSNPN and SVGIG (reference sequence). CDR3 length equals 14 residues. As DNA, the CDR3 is TGTGCCTGGAGTAGGCGGGGGGGGACAGATACGCAGTATTTT. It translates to CAWSRRGGTDTQYF.

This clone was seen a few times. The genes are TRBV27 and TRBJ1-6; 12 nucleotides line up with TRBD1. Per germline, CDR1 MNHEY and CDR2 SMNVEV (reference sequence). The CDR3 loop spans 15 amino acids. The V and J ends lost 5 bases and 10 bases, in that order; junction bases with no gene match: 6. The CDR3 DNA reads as TGTGCCAGCAGTGCGGGACAGGGGGCAGGATCACCCCTCCACTTT. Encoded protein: CASSAGQGAGSPLHF.

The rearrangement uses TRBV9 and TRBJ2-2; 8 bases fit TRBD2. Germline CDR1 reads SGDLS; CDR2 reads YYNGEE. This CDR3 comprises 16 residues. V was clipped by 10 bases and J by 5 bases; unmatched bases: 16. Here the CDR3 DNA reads TGTGCCCGCCGCGGCGCGGGCGGGGGGAGTACCGGGGAGCTGTTTTTT. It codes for CARRGAGGGSTGELFF.

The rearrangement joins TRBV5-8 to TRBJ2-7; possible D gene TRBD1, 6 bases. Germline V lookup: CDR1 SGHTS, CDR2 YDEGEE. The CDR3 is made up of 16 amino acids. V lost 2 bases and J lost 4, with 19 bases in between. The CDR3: CASSFHKGVGFYEQYV. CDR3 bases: TGTGCCAGCAGCTTTCATAAGGGGGTAGGATTTTACGAGCAGTACGTC.